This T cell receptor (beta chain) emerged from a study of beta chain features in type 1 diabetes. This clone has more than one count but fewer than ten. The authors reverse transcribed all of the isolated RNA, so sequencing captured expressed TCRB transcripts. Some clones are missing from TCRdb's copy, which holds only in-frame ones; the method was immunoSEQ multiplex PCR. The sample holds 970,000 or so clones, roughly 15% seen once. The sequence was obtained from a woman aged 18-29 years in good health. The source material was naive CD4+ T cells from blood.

The chain's CDR3 is CASSAGTGSYNEQFF. The CDR3 DNA reads as TGTGCCAGCAGCGCCGGGACAGGGTCCTACAATGAGCAGTTCTTC. The V and J genes are TRBV7-9 and TRBJ2-1, with 9 bases aligning to TRBD1. The CDR3 runs 15 residues. Germline assignment: CDR1 SEHNR and CDR2 FQNEAQ (reference sequence). After removal of 5 bases from V and 1 base from J, the junction contained 3 bases not matched to a gene.